What follows is one T cell receptor beta chain and its context. The antigen it recognizes is unknown. Base-call qualities are not available, and no considerably larger clone is one nucleotide away. CDR1 and CDR2 (ENHRY, SYGVKD) derive from the germline V gene. Trimming takes 0 bases from V and 5 bases from J, and the germline ends sit 10 bases apart. CDR3 length: 14 amino acids, cysteine to phenylalanine. Just the 42-base CDR3 DNA is kept, in frame starting at base 1. The data were taken from a study of shared clonotypes between healthy human individuals (TCRdb year 2020). Study-wide context: A few men and two women, aged 18 to 49 years, made up the cohort. The study deeply sequenced blood TCR repertoires of several healthy adults to estimate repertoire size and the extent of clonotype sharing between individuals. Each donor's leukapheresis produced roughly between about 0.9 and 9.5 billion PBMCs. To increase sequencing depth and limit assay-specific biases, different laboratories used diverse techniques to prepare libraries and sequence TCR repertoires. What the authors observed across the whole study: The genetic and exposure-history diversity represented was limited by the small number of donors. Only blood was sampled, and tissue TCR repertoires likely differ from those in blood. Pairwise subsampling led to the expectation that sequencing depth would affect the degree of clonotype sharing among donors.

Healthy HIV-negative adults with no recently reported acute infections or vaccinations were included as donors. Every donor was a Caucasian adult living in Nashville, Tennessee, USA. For unsorted samples, 70 million to 95 million PBMCs were counted, and genomic DNA was extracted using the QIAamp DNA Blood Mini kit. Blood was obtained by leukapheresis, after which PBMCs were separated by Ficoll-Histopaque density gradient centrifugation and cryopreserved in liquid nitrogen vapor phase. Using the deep immunoSEQ assay, multiplex PCR amplified TCR CDR3 regions from genomic DNA. For each cell subset, the extracted genomic DNA was distributed evenly across all wells of several immunoSEQ 96-well plates, and each plate served as one replicate. For unsorted PBMC, each replicate PCR was loaded with 300 to 350 ng genomic DNA, equivalent to 30,000 or so T cell genomes. Unsorted PBMC genomic DNA was sequenced across ten immunoSEQ deep assay plates. Purified libraries were quantified with a Qubit 3.0 fluorometer, sized on a Bioanalyzer 2100, and re-quantified with the KAPA Library Quantification kit. Each immunoSEQ 96-well plate was sequenced on its own single-read 150-cycle Illumina NextSeq 550 flow cell. As for how the authors treated the data: Because only junctional sequences without quality scores were contained in the immunoSEQ output, filtering matching that applied to full-length reads could not be performed. To assign V/J genes and CDR3, sequences were annotated against IMGT germline references using PyIR, a Python wrapper for IgBLAST v1.9. Reads were removed for weak V/J assignments (E-value above 1e-6), missing CDR3, stop codons, out-of-frame junctions, or ambiguous translated residues. A V3J clonotype was defined by an identical inferred V gene, J gene, and CDR3 amino acid sequence. Percentage overlap between repertoires was calculated by dividing the number of shared unique clonotypes by the size of the smaller repertoire. Repertoire richness was assessed with RTK rarefaction, the Chao1 estimator, and Recon v2.1 estimates of unobserved clonotypes. In its TCRdb copy, this immuneACCESS table keeps in-frame sequences only and misses some clones. Where compared with another copy, unresolved V genes explain less than half of these, and the others have no known cause. V and J calls plus clone size are reproduced from that table; the DNA served to infer D and trimming. The sample includes around 480,000 clones, with almost 80% observed a single time. The ten largest account for around 12% of the sample.

Source material: PBMCs. Recombination connected TRBV10-3 to TRBJ1-2; TRBD1 might be the D gene, on 5 matching bases. This sequence originates from a woman aged 40-49 years in good health. Some clones in this sample may be carry-over from other donors' samples. The bases are TGTGCCATCAGTGAGTCGACGGGACCTTATGGCTACACCTTC. It encodes CAISESTGPYGYTF.